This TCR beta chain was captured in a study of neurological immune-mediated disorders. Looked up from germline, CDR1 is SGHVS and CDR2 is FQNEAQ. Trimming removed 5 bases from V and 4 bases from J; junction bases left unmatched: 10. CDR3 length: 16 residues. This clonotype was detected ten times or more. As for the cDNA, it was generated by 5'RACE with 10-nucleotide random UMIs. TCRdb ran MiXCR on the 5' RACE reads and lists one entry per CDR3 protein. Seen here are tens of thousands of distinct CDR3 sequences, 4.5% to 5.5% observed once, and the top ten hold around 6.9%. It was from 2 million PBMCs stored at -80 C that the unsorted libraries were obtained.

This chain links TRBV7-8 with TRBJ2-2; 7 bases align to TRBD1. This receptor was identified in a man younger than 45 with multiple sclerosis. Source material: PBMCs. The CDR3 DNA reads TGTGCCAGCAGCCCCCCGGGACAGTCGTTCACCGGGGAGCTGTTTTTT. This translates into CASSPPGQSFTGELFF.